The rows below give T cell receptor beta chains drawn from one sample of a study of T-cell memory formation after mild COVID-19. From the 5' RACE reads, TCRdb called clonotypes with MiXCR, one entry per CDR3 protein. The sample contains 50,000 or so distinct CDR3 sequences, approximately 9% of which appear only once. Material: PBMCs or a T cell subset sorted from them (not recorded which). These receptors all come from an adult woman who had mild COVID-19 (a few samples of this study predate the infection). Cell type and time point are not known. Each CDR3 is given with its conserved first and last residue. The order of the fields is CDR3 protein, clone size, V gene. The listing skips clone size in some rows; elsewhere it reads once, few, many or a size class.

CDR3aa: CASSPGLAGGGEQFF
abundance: .
v_gene: TRBV11-2

CDR3aa: CASDQRGTNEKLFF
abundance: .
v_gene: TRBV7-2

CDR3aa: CSASLTGNSNQPQHF
abundance: few
v_gene: TRBV20-1

CDR3aa: CASSFGGLQETQYF
abundance: few
v_gene: TRBV11-1

CDR3aa: CASNRGTTSYNEQFF
abundance: .
v_gene: TRBV5-8

CDR3aa: CASSIYYEQYF
abundance: .
v_gene: TRBV25-1

CDR3aa: CAISEKGIENTEAFF
abundance: many
v_gene: TRBV10-3

CDR3aa: CSVEGAGGHQETQYF
abundance: .
v_gene: TRBV29-1

CDR3aa: CSARDPTGSYEQYF
abundance: many
v_gene: TRBV20-1

CDR3aa: CASSLALATGELFF
abundance: many
v_gene: TRBV5-6

CDR3aa: CATSDRGTVINEQFF
abundance: many
v_gene: TRBV24-1

CDR3aa: CASSLNGATDTQYF
abundance: many
v_gene: TRBV7-3

CDR3aa: CASSPHYNSPLHF
abundance: many
v_gene: TRBV7-2